This T cell receptor (beta chain) came from a study of molecular identifiers for immune sequencing clone quantification. Across the whole study: Replicate runs used RNA from approximately 20,000 or 100,000 naive CD8 cells, which was split five ways into aliquots, and four of those aliquots were then sequenced.

Previously reported methods and listed TCR primers produced the bulk TCR libraries. Each CDR3 protein is one row after TCRdb ran MiXCR on the PCR reads. This table has nearly 650,000 distinct CDR3 sequences, about 25% appearing once. The CDR3 has 14 amino acids. The V gene's germline CDR1 is SGHRS and CDR2 YFSETQ. Trimming removed 1 base from V and 0 bases from J, with 7 bases in between. The V gene is TRBV5-1, the J gene TRBJ2-5; D call uncertain. The source material was naive CD8+ T cells from blood, with Jurkat cell RNA spiked in. Specified subset: FACS-sorted CD8+CD4-CCR7+CD45RA+ naive T cells. This TCR derives from a human donor in good health. Some libraries in this study had Jurkat cell RNA spiked in. This CDR3 is CASSLSRHQETQYF. The CDR3 nucleotides read TGCGCCAGCAGCTTGAGCAGGCACCAAGAGACCCAGTACTTC.